The 2 T cell receptor beta chains given below trace back to one sample, sequenced in a study of shared clonotypes between healthy human individuals. CD45RO-negative CD8 cells positively selected for CCR7 made up the naive population, which excluded terminally differentiated effector memory CD45RA+ cells. Sequenced by immunoSEQ multiplex PCR; TCRdb stores in-frame clones only, minus some. Of about 2 million clones in the sample, around 96% were seen once. The specimen was naive CD8+ T cells sorted from blood. The receptor set was obtained from a man aged 18-30 years in good health.

The chain combines TRBV11-2 with TRBJ1-5; D gene ambiguous. Between the trimmed V and J ends, which lost 1 base and 6 bases, there was a span of 10 bases. From germline, CDR1 is SGHAT and CDR2 FQNNGV. This CDR3 comprises 14 residues. In DNA, the CDR3 is TGTGCCAGCAGCTTAGGGGGAGGCCCTCAGCCCCAGCATTTT. As protein: CASSLGGGPQPQHF.

To note about this clone: Other DNA sequences from this sample encode an identical CDR3 as well. This chain connects TRBV6-5 to TRBJ2-7; D not resolved. Germline V lookup: CDR1 MNHEY, CDR2 SVGAGI. With 0 bases removed from V and 5 bases from J, the gap between germline ends came to 8 bases. This CDR3 is 13 amino acids long. CDR3 nucleotides: TGTGCCAGCAGTTACTCGGCTGGAGACGAGCAGTACTTC. Translation: CASSYSAGDEQYF.